This T cell receptor (beta chain) stems from a study of cytomegalovirus exposure and HLA in healthy donors (dated by TCRdb to about 2017). About the investigation overall: According to a later analysis, one platform produced both the 100 to 150 validation repertoires and the roughly 660 repertoires of the first cohort. A separate validation cohort of over 95 different subjects was used in addition to the roughly 720-subject first cohort. The study aimed to test whether cataloging public T cell receptors could reveal signatures of past pathogen exposure. The study combined high-throughput TCR immunosequencing, statistical association of individual TCRs with disease status, and machine learning to predict cytomegalovirus infection status.

Per the germline V gene (reference sequence), GTSNPN is the CDR1 and SVGIG is the CDR2. The CDR3 measures 14 amino acids from cysteine to phenylalanine. Of the read, only the CDR3 DNA is kept; its 42 bases are in frame from base 1. The germline V end is reduced by 2 bases and the J end by 4 bases; junction bases left unmatched: 3. Separate from the roughly 660-subject first cohort, the validation cohort of about 130 subjects was the group to which the donors belonged. Broader findings and caveats from the paper: The classifier was reported to diagnose cytomegalovirus status with high specificity and sensitivity in both the original cohort and the validation cohort. According to the authors, the approach could potentially be generalized to other disease states and immunological phenotypes. The study gave a list of some 150 TCR beta chains associated with cytomegalovirus. In a later analysis, TCRs clustered in the first cohort were found to also tend to co-occur in the 120 or so validation repertoires, with over 90% of cluster scores above 0. Most TCR sequences were observed very rarely across donors, whereas some public TCRs were present in many individuals. In vitro tests confirmed that a few of the cytomegalovirus-associated TCR beta chains recognize cytomegalovirus antigens. All 110 or so repertoires were used to score co-occurrence in the validation cohort in a later analysis, because that analysis had no HLA typing for the cohort.

As concerns this clone: Its recognized antigen is unknown. Nothing much larger sits one base from this clone, and base qualities are not available.

Library creation used the immunoSEQ multiplex PCR assay. The authors processed their data as follows. A statistical classification framework was built for diagnosing cytomegalovirus status from the catalog of TCR beta chain sequences. TCRdb stores this immuneACCESS table with in-frame sequences only. Part of the clones is absent; in the studies checked, under half of the shortfall reflects unresolved V genes, and no reason is known for the rest. D and trimming come from the DNA, and the V and J calls and clone size come from that table. For this sample the table gives roughly 75,000 clones, of which nearly 95% were detected only once. The biggest ten clones account for 2.1% of the sample.

The sample was PBMCs. The chain employs TRBV30 and TRBJ2-1; 9 bases in the middle match TRBD1. This receptor was obtained from a woman between 18 and 29 years old in good health and CMV-seronegative. The sequenced DNA: TGTGCCTGGAGTCCGGGACAGGGATACAATGAGCAGTTCTTC. Protein translation: CAWSPGQGYNEQFF. With all but the CDR3 taken from the reference TRBV30 and TRBJ2-1 genes, the full variable domain is: SQTIHQWPATLVQPVGSPLSLECTVEGTSNPNLYWYRQAAGRGLQLLFYSVGIGQISSEVPQNLSASRPQDRQFILSSKKLLLSDSGFYLCAWSPGQGYNEQFFGPGTRLTVL.